Listed below are T cell receptor beta chains from one sample, sequenced in a study of blood T cell repertoires in COVID-19. The method was immunoSEQ multiplex PCR; TCRdb's version includes in-frame clones alone and lacks a portion of them. The data show over 140,000 clones, with almost 80% seen just once and around 3% held by the top ten. The specimen sequenced was PBMCs or T cells enriched from blood (not recorded which). The receptors here all came from a woman aged 45-60 years who had recovered from COVID-19. The CDR3 runs from the conserved cysteine through the conserved F or W. D genes are given only for firm matches. The listing skips clone size in some rows; elsewhere it reads once, few, many or a size class.

clone_size: NA; d_call: TRBD1; v_call: TRBV3-1/TRBV3-2; j_call: TRBJ2-5; cdr3_aa: CASSQGQGRETQYF; cdr3_nt: TGTGCCAGCAGCCAGGGACAGGGAAGGGAGACCCAGTACTTC
clone_size: once; d_call: NA; v_call: TRBV13; j_call: TRBJ2-1; cdr3_aa: CASSARTGTNEQFF; cdr3_nt: TGTGCCAGCAGCGCCAGGACTGGAACAAATGAGCAGTTCTTC
clone_size: NA; d_call: NA; v_call: TRBV6-2/TRBV6-3; j_call: TRBJ2-5; cdr3_aa: CASSYLGVQETQYF; cdr3_nt: TGTGCCAGCAGTTACCTAGGGGTCCAAGAGACCCAGTACTTC
clone_size: NA; d_call: NA; v_call: TRBV25-1; j_call: TRBJ1-1; cdr3_aa: CASKRGNEAFF; cdr3_nt: TGTGCCAGCAAAAGGGGGAATGAAGCTTTCTTT
clone_size: NA; d_call: TRBD1; v_call: TRBV12-5; j_call: TRBJ1-5; cdr3_aa: CASGLLAGGYNQPQHF; cdr3_nt: TGTGCTAGTGGTTTGTTAGCAGGGGGATACAATCAGCCCCAGCATTTT
clone_size: NA; d_call: NA; v_call: TRBV7-9; j_call: TRBJ2-5; cdr3_aa: CASSLSSVIQETQYF; cdr3_nt: TGTGCCAGCAGCTTGTCTAGCGTAATCCAAGAGACCCAGTACTTC
clone_size: once; d_call: TRBD1; v_call: TRBV27; j_call: TRBJ2-3; cdr3_aa: CASSFTGGTDTQYF; cdr3_nt: TGTGCCAGCAGCTTCACAGGGGGTACAGATACGCAGTATTTT
clone_size: once; d_call: TRBD1; v_call: TRBV2; j_call: TRBJ1-3; cdr3_aa: CASSAGQVAGNTIYF; cdr3_nt: TGTGCCAGCAGTGCAGGACAGGTTGCTGGAAACACCATATATTTT
clone_size: once; d_call: TRBD2; v_call: TRBV7-3; j_call: TRBJ2-1; cdr3_aa: CASSQSGRGEQFF; cdr3_nt: TGTGCCAGCTCCCAGAGCGGGAGAGGTGAGCAGTTCTTC
clone_size: NA; d_call: TRBD1; v_call: TRBV7-8; j_call: TRBJ1-6; cdr3_aa: CASSLSRGNSPLHF; cdr3_nt: TGTGCCAGCAGCTTGAGCAGGGGGAATTCACCCCTCCACTTT
clone_size: NA; d_call: NA; v_call: TRBV10-1; j_call: TRBJ1-1; cdr3_aa: CASSESSRDEAFF; cdr3_nt: TGCGCCAGCAGTGAGTCGAGCAGGGATGAAGCTTTCTTT
clone_size: NA; d_call: NA; v_call: TRBV7-2; j_call: TRBJ1-4; cdr3_aa: CASNFGGQGSPNEKLFF; cdr3_nt: TGTGCCAGCAACTTTGGGGGACAAGGCAGTCCTAATGAAAAACTGTTTTTT
clone_size: once; d_call: NA; v_call: TRBV5-8; j_call: TRBJ2-5; cdr3_aa: CASSPRTVQETQYF; cdr3_nt: TGTGCCAGCAGCCCACGGACAGTTCAAGAGACCCAGTACTTC
clone_size: NA; d_call: NA; v_call: TRBV7-8; j_call: TRBJ2-1; cdr3_aa: CASSSGTPLEQFF; cdr3_nt: TGTGCCAGCAGCTCCGGGACACCGCTTGAGCAGTTCTTC
clone_size: once; d_call: TRBD1; v_call: TRBV7-9; j_call: TRBJ2-5; cdr3_aa: CASSGRDRGFGETQYF; cdr3_nt: TGTGCCAGCAGCGGACGGGACAGGGGGTTCGGTGAGACCCAGTACTTC
clone_size: NA; d_call: TRBD1; v_call: TRBV6-5; j_call: TRBJ2-3; cdr3_aa: CASSRRDRGTDTQYF; cdr3_nt: TGTGCCAGCAGCCGGAGGGACAGGGGGACTGATACGCAGTATTTT
clone_size: NA; d_call: NA; v_call: TRBV3-1/TRBV3-2; j_call: TRBJ2-2; cdr3_aa: CASSLPTGHAGELFF; cdr3_nt: TGTGCCAGCAGCCTCCCGACAGGACACGCCGGGGAGCTGTTTTTT
clone_size: NA; d_call: TRBD1; v_call: TRBV5-1; j_call: TRBJ1-2; cdr3_aa: CASSLGQGAGYGYTF; cdr3_nt: TGCGCCAGCAGCTTGGGTCAGGGGGCAGGATATGGCTACACCTTC
clone_size: NA; d_call: NA; v_call: TRBV2; j_call: TRBJ1-1; cdr3_aa: CASSRGQLNTEAFF; cdr3_nt: TGTGCCAGCAGTCGTGGACAGCTGAACACTGAAGCTTTCTTT
clone_size: NA; d_call: NA; v_call: TRBV27; j_call: TRBJ1-4; cdr3_aa: CASSARRGGEKLFF; cdr3_nt: TGTGCCAGCAGTGCGAGAAGGGGTGGTGAAAAACTGTTTTTT
clone_size: NA; d_call: NA; v_call: TRBV7-6; j_call: TRBJ1-3; cdr3_aa: CASSSGRSGNTIYF; cdr3_nt: TGTGCCAGCAGCTCTGGGAGGTCTGGAAACACCATATATTTT
clone_size: NA; d_call: NA; v_call: TRBV9; j_call: TRBJ2-3; cdr3_aa: CASSVGWGPSSTQYF; cdr3_nt: TGTGCCAGCAGCGTAGGGTGGGGCCCCTCATCTACGCAGTATTTT